These 24 T cell receptor beta chains share one sample of origin, sequenced in a study of blood T cell repertoires in COVID-19. TCRdb keeps only in-frame clones here, not all; method: immunoSEQ multiplex PCR. The table shows some 180,000 clones, with 75% to 85% occurring only once. Sample: peripheral blood. These receptors came from a woman in her 40s with COVID-19, enrolled during active disease.

The table lists this clone with a count of one. V and J are TRBV6-5 and TRBJ1-1; the D gene is possibly TRBD1 (5 bases). Trimming shortened V by 7 bases and J by 4 bases, and 16 bases separated the two germline ends. This CDR3 is built from 14 residues. Germline V CDR1 and CDR2: MNHEY, SVGAGI. The CDR3 sequence is CASNLGGRGTEAFF. CDR3 in DNA: TGTGCCAGCAACCTCGGGGGTCGAGGCACTGAAGCTTTCTTT.

This clone has a single count. The J gene is TRBJ1-2, the V gene TRBV7-2, with D maybe TRBD1 (6 bases). CDR1 is SGHTA and CDR2 is FQGNSA in the germline V gene. With 8 bases removed from V and 6 bases from J, the gap between germline ends came to 13 bases. CDR3 length: 12 amino acids. CDR3 in amino acids: CASSGERNGYTF. CDR3 DNA sequence: TGTGCCAGCTCAGGGGAAAGGAATGGCTACACCTTC.

This chain joins TRBV6-2 or TRBV6-3 and TRBJ1-5; 9 bases align to TRBD1. Per the germline V gene, CDR1 is MNHEY and CDR2 is SVGEGT. CDR3 length: 15 amino acids. Unmatched junction bases numbered 8, after V lost 2 bases and J lost 9 bases. CDR3 DNA sequence: TGTGCCAGCAGTTACCTCTCGAAGGGACAGGGGCCCCAGCATTTT. Translating it yields CASSYLSKGQGPQHF.

Here the CDR3 reads CASSLYGRERDTQYF. CDR3 nucleotide sequence: TGTGCCAGCAGTTTATACGGGAGGGAAAGAGATACGCAGTATTTT. The chain joins TRBV27 to TRBJ2-3, with 8 positions matching TRBD2. Germline V gene lookup returns CDR1 MNHEY and CDR2 SMNVEV (reference sequence). CDR3 length equals 15 residues. V shed 1 base, J shed 5 bases, and the junction held 5 bases outside the gene matches.

The gene calls are TRBV5-8 and TRBJ1-6, with 9 positions matching TRBD1. V was clipped by 5 bases and J by 9 bases; unmatched bases: 9. Germline values: CDR1 SGHTS, CDR2 YDEGEE. CDR3 size: 15 residues. The CDR3 bases are TGTGCCAGCAGGGACAGGGGAGCCGTAGTTTCACCCCTCCACTTT. Its protein product is CASRDRGAVVSPLHF.

The V and J genes are TRBV5-1 and TRBJ2-5; D perhaps matches TRBD1 (7 bases). Trimming removed 4 bases at V and 2 bases at J, with 12 bases between. The CDR3 is 14 amino acids. Germline lookup yields CDR1 SGHRS and CDR2 YFSETQ. CDR3 loop: CASSAGQIQETQYF. The DNA of the CDR3 is TGCGCCAGCAGCGCGGGACAGATACAAGAGACCCAGTACTTC.

The rearrangement uses TRBV29-1 and TRBJ1-1; 12 bases are shared with TRBD1. Germline CDR1 reads SQVTM; CDR2 reads ANQGSEA. The J segment lost 3 bases and the V segment lost 6 bases, leaving 11 bases of the junction unmatched. The CDR3 consists of 16 residues. CDR3 DNA sequence: TGCAGCGTCCAGAAGGGGACAGGGGGCGGATACACTGAAGCTTTCTTT. Translation: CSVQKGTGGGYTEAFF.

This clone was counted a few times. The rearrangement uses TRBV5-1 and TRBJ2-1, with a tentative D call TRBD1 (6 bases). The CDR3 has 15 amino acids. Germline V gene lookup returns CDR1 SGHRS and CDR2 YFSETQ. With 4 bases removed from V and 8 bases from J, the gap between germline ends came to 19 bases. This chain's CDR3 is CASSVTGWGIDEQFF. In DNA form, the CDR3 reads TGCGCCAGCAGCGTCACAGGGTGGGGGATCGATGAGCAGTTCTTC.

The chain links TRBV10-2 to TRBJ2-1; TRBD2 might be the D (5 bases). There are 14 residues in the CDR3. Trimming pared 6 bases from V and 7 bases from J, leaving 16 bases between. The germline CDR1 and CDR2 sequences are WSHSY and SAAADI. As DNA, the CDR3 is TGCGCCAGCAGCCTGCAGCGGATCTTTAATGAGCAGTTCTTC. This codes for CASSLQRIFNEQFF.

This chain uses TRBV27 with TRBJ2-1, with 7 bases that match TRBD1. CDR1 and CDR2 (germline): MNHEY, SMNVEV (reference sequence). The CDR3 consists of 13 residues. Trimming took 10 bases from V and 2 from J; bases not matched to a gene: 5. This chain's CDR3 is CATTGTAYNEQFF. CDR3 sequence (DNA): TGTGCCACGACCGGGACAGCCTACAATGAGCAGTTCTTC.

This clone was seen at least ten times. The chain carries TRBV19 and TRBJ1-6, with 7 nucleotides matching TRBD1. In germline, CDR1 is LNHDA, CDR2 SQIVND (reference sequence). The CDR3 length is 15 residues. J was trimmed by 5 bases and V by 6 bases; bases with no gene match: 7. The CDR3 sequence is CASRPLDRDNSPLHF. For the CDR3, the DNA is TGTGCCAGTAGACCCCTCGACAGGGATAATTCACCCCTCCACTTT.

The chain carries TRBV7-9 and TRBJ1-6; D is undetermined. The V end lost 4 bases, the J end lost 5 bases, and 21 bases lay between the germline ends. This CDR3 has 18 residues. Germline assignment: CDR1 SEHNR and CDR2 FQNEAQ (reference sequence). As DNA, the CDR3 is TGTGCCAGCAGCTCCCCGGGGTTCGGGAATTCAGATAATTCACCCCTCCACTTT. Protein product: CASSSPGFGNSDNSPLHF.

V and J are TRBV3-1 (or the pseudogene TRBV3-2) and TRBJ1-6, with D tentatively TRBD1 (6 bases). CDR1 LGHDT and CDR2 YNNKEL come from the germline V gene (reference sequence). V gave up 1 base and J gave up 10 bases, with 17 bases separating them. CDR3 length: 16 amino acids. For the CDR3, the DNA is TGTGCCAGCAGCCAAGTTGTAGGAGGGGGGGACTCACCCCTCCACTTT. The encoded protein is CASSQVVGGGDSPLHF.

The chain employs TRBV3-1 (or the pseudogene TRBV3-2) and TRBJ2-3, with D uncertain. Trimming stripped 0 bases from V and 10 bases from J, with 8 bases between. Germline V gene data show CDR1 as LGHDT and CDR2 as YNNKEL (reference sequence). The CDR3 runs 12 residues. The CDR3 sequence: CASSQDARSQYF. CDR3 sequence (DNA): TGTGCCAGCAGCCAAGACGCTCGGTCGCAGTATTTT.

The chain links TRBV4-1 to TRBJ1-1, with a weak D call TRBD1 (5 bases). Germline lookup yields CDR1 MGHRA and CDR2 YSYEKL. Trimming cost V 3 bases and J 7 bases, with 9 bases left between them. The CDR3 runs 12 residues. Here the CDR3 reads CASSQPGREAFF. CDR3 nucleotides: TGCGCCAGCAGCCAGCCAGGGCGTGAAGCTTTCTTT.

The rearrangement links TRBV5-1 to TRBJ1-2; TRBD1 agrees at 9 bases. J gave up 8 bases and V 4 bases, and 9 bases lay outside the gene matches. CDR3 length: 14 amino acids. Germline lookup yields CDR1 SGHRS and CDR2 YFSETQ. The chain's CDR3 is CASSLSGTGLGYTF. CDR3 in DNA: TGCGCCAGCAGCCTATCGGGGACAGGGCTGGGCTACACCTTC.

A few counts support this clone. J is TRBJ2-1 and V is TRBV6-4, with D possibly TRBD2 on 6 matching bases. V shed 4 bases and J shed 4 bases, with 14 bases lying between them. Germline-derived CDR1 and CDR2 are MRHNA and SNTAGT. CDR3 length: 15 amino acids. CDR3 nucleotide sequence: TGTGCCAGCAGTGTGTTAAGCGGGCCGTACAATGAGCAGTTCTTC. It encodes CASSVLSGPYNEQFF.

CDR3: CASSLLRTANTEAFF. The CDR3 DNA sequence: TGTGCCAGCAGTTTACTAAGGACAGCAAACACTGAAGCTTTCTTT. J is TRBJ1-1 and V is TRBV6-2 or TRBV6-3, with a tentative D call TRBD1 (6 bases). The germline CDR1 and CDR2 sequences are MNHEY and SVGEGT. V lost 4 bases and J 2 bases, leaving 14 bases between the germline ends. The CDR3 sequence is 15 residues long.

The chain employs TRBV19 and TRBJ2-1, with 7 bases aligning to TRBD1. Germline CDR1 reads LNHDA; CDR2 reads SQIVND (reference sequence). With 9 bases clipped from V and 7 bases from J, the junction kept 9 bases outside the gene matches. This CDR3 is built from 13 residues. The CDR3 sequence is CARNTGTDNEQFF. The CDR3, as DNA: TGTGCCAGAAATACCGGGACAGATAATGAGCAGTTCTTC.

The chain carries TRBV9 and TRBJ1-6, with D unclear. In germline, CDR1 is SGDLS, CDR2 YYNGEE. This CDR3 contains 16 residues. The V end was cut by 0 bases, the J end by 7 bases, with 14 bases between. The CDR3 region is CASSVGAVKQNSPLHF. DNA for the CDR3: TGTGCCAGCAGCGTAGGGGCTGTGAAGCAGAATTCACCCCTCCACTTT.

The chain has TRBV7-8 and TRBJ2-4, with D possibly TRBD2 on 6 matching bases. In germline, CDR1 is SGHVS, CDR2 FQNEAQ. The CDR3 covers 14 residues. V lost 5 bases to trimming and J lost 12 bases, with 20 bases between them. The DNA for the CDR3 is TGTGCCAGCAGCCCCAACCTTCCGGAGGGAACTCAGTACTTC. It encodes CASSPNLPEGTQYF.

This clone appeared once. CDR3 sequence: CASCHPRVQNTEAFF. CDR3 coding DNA: TGTGCCAGCTGCCACCCCCGGGTCCAGAACACTGAAGCTTTCTTT. The chain couples TRBV27 to TRBJ1-1; D is unresolved. V lost 8 bases and J lost 1, with 17 bases in between. The CDR3 is made up of 15 amino acids. CDR1 MNHEY and CDR2 SMNVEV come from the germline V gene (reference sequence).

This clone occurred a few times. This rearrangement joins TRBV29-1 to TRBJ1-2, with 8 bases identical to TRBD1. From germline, CDR1 is SQVTM and CDR2 ANQGSEA. This CDR3 has 12 residues. V dropped 5 bases and J dropped 8; count of bases not matched to a gene: 7. CDR3 sequence reads: CSVSGQGRGYTF. For the CDR3, the DNA is TGCAGCGTTTCCGGACAGGGCCGGGGCTACACCTTC.

The J gene is TRBJ2-3, the V gene TRBV6-1; 8 nucleotides line up with TRBD2. The CDR3 is 17 amino acids. V gave up 3 bases and J gave up 2 bases; unmatched junction bases: 10. From germline, CDR1 is MNHNS and CDR2 SASEGT. The CDR3 sequence: CASSDLPLAGTTDTQYF. CDR3 nucleotides: TGTGCCAGCAGTGACCTTCCTCTAGCGGGTACCACAGATACGCAGTATTTT.